Listed below are T cell receptor beta chains from one sample, sequenced in a study of a mutant IDH1 vaccine in newly diagnosed glioma. The antigens these receptors bind are not known. Sequenced by immunoSEQ multiplex PCR; TCRdb stores in-frame clones only, minus some. This table has 88,000 or so clones, 75% to 85% appearing once. Sample: PBMCs, taken from a glioma patient whose treatment included an IDH1 peptide vaccine. The source of these receptors is a man between 25 and 39 years old with glioma. Some clones in this sample may be carry-over from other donors' samples. The CDR3 runs from the conserved cysteine through the conserved F or W. The D gene is left open where the match is weak. Clone size, where shown, is once, few, many, or a class for clones that have expanded.

- TRBJ2-3 TRBV5-1 - 13 CASSLEGQDTQYF TGCGCCAGCAGCTTGGAGGGGCAAGATACGCAGTATTTT
- TRBJ2-2 TRBV6-4 TRBD2 18 CASSGPPGLAGDGGELFF TGTGCCAGCAGTGGACCTCCGGGACTAGCGGGAGATGGCGGGGAGCTGTTTTTT
- TRBJ1-2 TRBV6-6 - 12 CASSNYNYGYTF TGTGCCAGCAGTAACTATAACTATGGCTACACCTTC
- TRBJ2-3 TRBV9 - 15 CASSVGGGRTDTQYF TGTGCCAGCAGCGTAGGGGGCGGACGCACAGATACGCAGTATTTT
- TRBJ1-4 TRBV15 TRBD1 14 CATSRDRGGEKLFF TGTGCCACCAGCCGGGACAGGGGAGGTGAAAAACTGTTTTTT
- TRBJ2-5 TRBV5-4 TRBD1 15 CASSTGRGTGETQYF TGTGCCAGCAGCACTGGACGCGGGACAGGGGAGACCCAGTACTTC
once TRBJ2-5 TRBV5-1 - 10 CASKGETQYF TGCGCCAGCAAGGGAGAGACCCAGTACTTC
- TRBJ2-5 TRBV29-1 - 13 CSVEGSSSDHQYF TGCAGCGTTGAAGGGTCAAGCTCAGACCACCAGTACTTC
- TRBJ2-2 TRBV4-3 - 14 CASSQEGSPGELFF TGCGCCAGCAGCCAAGAAGGTTCGCCCGGGGAGCTGTTTTTT
- TRBJ2-1 TRBV27 - 15 CASKYSGTRYNEQFF TGTGCCAGCAAATACTCCGGGACGCGGTACAATGAGCAGTTCTTC
- TRBJ1-6 TRBV5-1 - 14 CASSPGGLNSPLHF TGCGCCAGCAGCCCTGGGGGGCTCAATTCACCCCTCCACTTT
- TRBJ2-1 TRBV28 TRBD2 18 CASSPFGSGLAGRNEQFF TGTGCCAGCAGTCCATTCGGGTCTGGACTAGCGGGAAGGAATGAGCAGTTCTTC
- TRBJ2-1 TRBV11-2 - 12 CASGGSHNEQFF TGTGCCAGCGGGGGAAGCCACAATGAGCAGTTCTTC
- TRBJ2-1 TRBV9 - 14 CASSGRTAYNEQFF TGTGCCAGCAGCGGGCGGACTGCGTACAATGAGCAGTTCTTC